This TCR beta chain emerged from a study of cytomegalovirus exposure and HLA in healthy donors. Looked up from germline, CDR1 is SGHNT and CDR2 is YYREEE (reference sequence). V gave up 5 bases and J gave up 2 bases, with 11 bases separating them. The CDR3 length is 13 residues. A multiplex PCR was run with 60 Vbeta primers and 13 Jbeta primers. TCRdb keeps only in-frame clones here, not all; method: immunoSEQ multiplex PCR. The data hold tens of thousands of clones, with about 78% observed a single time. Sequencing was done on a sample of PBMCs. The chain recombines TRBV5-4 with TRBJ2-7, with D maybe TRBD2 (5 bases). The receptor's source is a woman between 35 and 50 years old in good health and CMV-seropositive. CDR3 sequence reads: CASRDLVTYEQYF. Here the CDR3 DNA reads TGTGCCAGCAGGGACTTGGTTACCTACGAGCAGTACTTC. The complete variable domain, with remaining parts taken from reference TRBV5-4 and TRBJ2-7, reads ETGVTQSPTHLIKTRGQQVTLRCSSQSGHNTVSWYQQALGQGPQFIFQYYREEENGRGNFPPRFSGLQFPNYSSELNVNALELDDSALYLCASRDLVTYEQYFGPGTRLTVT.